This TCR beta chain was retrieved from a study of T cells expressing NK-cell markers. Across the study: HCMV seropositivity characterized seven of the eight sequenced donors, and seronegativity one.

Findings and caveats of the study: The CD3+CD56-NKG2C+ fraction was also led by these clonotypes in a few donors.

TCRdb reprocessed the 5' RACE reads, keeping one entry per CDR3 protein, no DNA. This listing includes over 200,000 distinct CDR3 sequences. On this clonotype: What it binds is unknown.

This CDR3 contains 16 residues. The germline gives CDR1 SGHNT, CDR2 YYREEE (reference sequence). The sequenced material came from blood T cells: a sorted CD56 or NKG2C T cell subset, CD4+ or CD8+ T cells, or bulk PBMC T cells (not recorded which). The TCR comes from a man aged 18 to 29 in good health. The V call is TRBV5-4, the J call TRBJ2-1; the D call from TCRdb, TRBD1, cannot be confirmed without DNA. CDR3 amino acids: CASSPLPGRVYNEQFF.